Sequencing of this T cell receptor beta chain was carried out in a study of T cell responses to AZD1222 COVID-19 vaccine (dated by TCRdb to about 2021). Broadly, across the study: TCR sequencing covered over 230 trial participants: roughly 200 given two doses of AZD1222 and approximately 26 given two doses of MenACWY control vaccine. Trial participants were enrolled by age into subgroups of 18-55, 56-69 and 70-plus years, and around 150, 28 and 57 TCR-sequenced participants, respectively, were included in these subgroups.

CDR3 length: 16 amino acids, cysteine to phenylalanine. The read is trimmed to its CDR3 DNA, 48 bases read in frame from base 1. The germline V gene gives CDR1 as SNHLY and CDR2 as FYNNEI. Germline trimming amounts to 6 bases on V and 6 bases on J, with 11 as the count of junction bases outside the gene matches. In the case of this clone: Its cognate antigen has yet to be identified. It has no much larger one-base neighbor in the sample; base qualities were not kept.

This specimen's time point label, interpreted: about 28 days (+/-7) after the second vaccine dose. AZD1222 recipients given second doses at about 4 weeks or at about 12 weeks were pooled, since spike-specific TCR depth and breadth were not found to differ between the two schedules. Vaccinee samples came from UK trials COV001 and COV002, including a single-blind randomized controlled phase 2/3 trial of AZD1222 (ChAdOx1 nCoV-19) in healthy adults. For TCRbeta chain sequencing, PBMC samples from trial participants were taken at day 0 and at day 28 after the second dose. The CDR3 regions of human TCRbeta chains were analyzed by immunosequencing. Concerning the study's data processing: TCRs in the repertoires were compared against a reference library of SARS-CoV-2-specific TCRs that had been generated with the MIRA antigen-specificity platform. Breadth was defined as the fraction of unique TCRs that were SARS-CoV-2-associated. Depth was defined as the fraction of total T cells that were SARS-CoV-2-associated. Using the MIRA data, each spike-specific TCR was assigned both to the spike region to which the TCR was reactive and to a CD4 or CD8 class. Log10-transformed breadth and depth values were compared by one-way ANOVA with Sidak's multiple comparisons tests. In its TCRdb copy, this immuneACCESS table keeps in-frame sequences only and misses some clones. Where compared with another copy, unresolved V genes explain less than half of these, and the others have no known cause. Clone size and V and J calls were adopted from that table, with D and trimming inferred from the DNA. Present in this sample are roughly 58,000 clones, approximately 92% of which were seen just once. The ten top clones hold 6% to 7.5% of the sample.

Summary of the overall study and its limitations: Participants were mostly white British and included more females than males, and it was suggested by the authors that clonal diversity may have been underestimated. The 56-69-year group was small, and its depth increase did not reach significance, likely because of low power. Because no day 14 peak-response samples were available, repertoires were characterized only after the peak T cell response. A significant rise in spike-specific TCR breadth and depth was observed after two AZD1222 doses relative to day 0 and relative to MenACWY recipients. Conclusions about previously exposed vaccinees were limited because only five to seven AZD1222 recipients were SARS-CoV-2 seropositive at baseline. The whole spike protein was spanned by vaccine-associated CD4 TCRs, and dominant responses were seen in regions 160-218 and 743-854. Reportedly, close to half of the unique spike-specific TCRs recognized epitopes lying outside the regions that are mutated in the B.1.351 and B.1.1.7 variants.

This chain is built from TRBV2 and TRBJ1-6; a stretch of 7 junction bases matches TRBD1. This sequence was found in an adult who received the AZD1222 COVID-19 vaccine. The specimen comprised peripheral blood, sampled 28 days after the second AZD1222 dose. CDR3 loop: CASSPGTDSGNSPLHF. The base sequence is TGTGCCAGCAGCCCCGGGACAGATTCGGGTAATTCACCCCTCCACTTT. Reference TRBV2 and TRBJ1-6 genes cover what lies past the CDR3, so the full variable domain is EPEVTQTPSHQVTQMGQEVILRCVPISNHLYFYWYRQILGQKVEFLVSFYNNEISEKSEIFDDQFSVERPDGSNFTLKIRSTKLEDSAMYFCASSPGTDSGNSPLHFGNGTRLTVT.